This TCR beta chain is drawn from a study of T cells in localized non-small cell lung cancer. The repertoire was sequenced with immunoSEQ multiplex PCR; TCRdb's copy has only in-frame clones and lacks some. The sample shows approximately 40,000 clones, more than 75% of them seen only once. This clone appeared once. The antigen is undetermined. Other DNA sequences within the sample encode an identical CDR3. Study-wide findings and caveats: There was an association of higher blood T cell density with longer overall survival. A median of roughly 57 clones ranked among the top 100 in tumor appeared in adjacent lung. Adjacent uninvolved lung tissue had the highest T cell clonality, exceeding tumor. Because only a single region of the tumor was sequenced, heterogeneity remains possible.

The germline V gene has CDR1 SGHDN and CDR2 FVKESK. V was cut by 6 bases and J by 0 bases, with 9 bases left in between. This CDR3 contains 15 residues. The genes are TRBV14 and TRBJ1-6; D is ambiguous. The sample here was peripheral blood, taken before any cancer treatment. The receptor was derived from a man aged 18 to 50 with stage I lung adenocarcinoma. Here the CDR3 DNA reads TGTGCCAGCAGGGCGGGAGGCTCCTATAATTCACCCCTCCACTTT. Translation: CASRAGGSYNSPLHF.